The 11 T cell receptor beta chains listed next were all sequenced from one sample in a study of human T cells and chemical hapten exposure. TCRdb called the RACE reads again in MiXCR, with one record for every CDR3 protein. The sample gives roughly 94,000 distinct CDR3 sequences, 7% to 10% of which show up once; approximately 2.2% is in the top ten. Stated time point: patch test 2, 6 weeks after DPC sensitization. Treatment described: therapeutic diphenylcyclopropenone sensitization with weekly scalp DPC. The material sequenced was whole blood, taken in connection with sensitization to the hapten diphenylcyclopropenone (DPC). All receptors derive from a woman between 35 and 50 years old with alopecia areata. Some clones in this sample may be carry-over from other donors' samples.

V usage is TRBV7-8 and J usage is TRBJ2-2; 12 nucleotides agree with TRBD2. Trimming cost V 5 bases and J 5 bases; bases outside gene matches: 6. Germline CDR1 SGHVS, CDR2 FQNEAQ. This CDR3 has 16 residues. CDR3 amino acids: CASSRRLAGDTGELFF. The CDR3 region has the DNA TGTGCCAGCAGCCGTAGACTAGCGGGAGATACCGGGGAGCTGTTTTTT.

This clonotype was counted many times. V usage is TRBV20-1 and J usage is TRBJ1-1; 7 bases agree with TRBD1. The CDR3 is 12 amino acids. The trim removed 5 bases at V and 8 bases at J, leaving 8 bases unmatched. Germline CDR1 reads DFQATT; CDR2 reads SNEGSKA (reference sequence). The DNA for the CDR3 is TGCAGTGCTCTCCCGGACAGGTTCGAAGCTTTCTTT. Its protein product is CSALPDRFEAFF.

This clonotype has just a few counts. The chain links TRBV11-3 to TRBJ2-1; 10 nucleotides line up with TRBD1. This CDR3 is built from 13 residues. Germline-derived CDR1 and CDR2 are SGHNT and YENEEA. V trimming: 5 bases; J trimming: 8 bases; junction bases outside the gene matches: 3. In nucleotides, the CDR3 is TGTGCCAGCAGCCTGACAGGGGGCGATGAGCAGTTCTTC. Its protein product is CASSLTGGDEQFF.

This clonotype was observed many times. The rearrangement links TRBV7-8 to TRBJ2-2, with 7 positions matching TRBD1. Germline-derived CDR1 and CDR2 are SGHVS and FQNEAQ. CDR3 length: 15 residues. V lost 4 bases and J lost 1; bases outside the gene matches: 3. The CDR3: CASSSGQLNTGELFF. As DNA, the CDR3 is TGTGCCAGCAGCTCGGGACAGCTGAACACCGGGGAGCTGTTTTTT.

This clonotype was observed at least ten times. This chain joins TRBV29-1 and TRBJ2-1, with 7 bases fitting TRBD2. The CDR3 has 15 residues. Germline CDR1 is SQVTM and CDR2 is ANQGSEA. Trimming cost V 6 bases and J 0 bases; bases outside gene matches: 8. The CDR3 loop is CSVPGRDYSYNEQFF. The DNA for the CDR3 is TGCAGCGTCCCTGGACGGGACTACTCCTACAATGAGCAGTTCTTC.

This clonotype was seen many times. This rearrangement joins TRBV24-1 to TRBJ1-4; tentatively, D is TRBD1 (6 bases). V lost 4 bases and J 3 bases, leaving 11 bases between the germline ends. Germline lookup yields CDR1 KGHDR and CDR2 SFDVKD. This CDR3 spans 15 amino acids. The CDR3 reads CATSDSDSSNEKLFF. DNA for the CDR3: TGTGCCACCAGTGACTCGGACAGTTCTAATGAAAAACTGTTTTTT.

There are a few counts of this clonotype. The chain uses TRBV7-6 and TRBJ2-2; 7 positions match TRBD1. Germline CDR1 and CDR2: SGHVS and FNYEAQ. CDR3 size: 14 residues. The junction had 2 bases not matched to a gene; V was cut back by 7 bases and J by 0 bases. Here the CDR3 DNA reads TGTGCCAGCACCGGGACAGCGAACACCGGGGAGCTGTTTTTT. Protein sequence: CASTGTANTGELFF.

This clonotype occurred many times. V gene TRBV28 combines with J gene TRBJ2-7, with D possibly called TRBD1 or TRBD2 (5 bases each). V was clipped by 6 bases and J by 3 bases, with 12 bases between them. CDR3 length: 13 amino acids. CDR1 is MDHEN, CDR2 SYDVKM, per germline. The CDR3 DNA is TGTGCCAGCAGACCGAGGGGCCTCTACGAGCAGTACTTC. As protein: CASRPRGLYEQYF. The full variable domain, rest sourced from reference TRBV28 and TRBJ2-7, is DVKVTQSSRYLVKRTGEKVFLECVQDMDHENMFWYRQDPGLGLRLIYFSYDVKMKEKGDIPEGYSVSREKKERFSLILESASTNQTSMYLCASRPRGLYEQYFGPGTRLTVT.

Many counts were recorded for this clonotype. The rearrangement uses TRBV28 and TRBJ1-5, with 10 bases fitting TRBD1. V shed 3 bases, J shed 6 bases, and the junction held 5 bases outside the gene matches. This CDR3 contains 15 residues. Germline V gives CDR1 MDHEN, CDR2 SYDVKM. CDR3 in amino acids: CASSFRQGARQPQHF. The CDR3 bases are TGTGCCAGCAGTTTCAGACAGGGGGCGCGTCAGCCCCAGCATTTT.

This clonotype was seen ten or more times. The chain joins TRBV29-1 to TRBJ2-7, with 7 bases aligning to TRBD1. The CDR3 has 14 amino acids. Germline lookup yields CDR1 SQVTM and CDR2 ANQGSEA. J gave up 0 bases and V 7 bases, and 9 bases lay outside the gene matches. The chain's CDR3 is CSAVRQGSSYEQYF. The DNA for the CDR3 is TGCAGCGCCGTTAGACAGGGTAGCTCCTACGAGCAGTACTTC.

CDR3 DNA sequence: TGCGCCAGCAGCTTGGGGTCTAGCGGGAGGGAGGATGAGCAGTTCTTC. Its translation: CASSLGSSGREDEQFF. V and J are TRBV5-1 and TRBJ2-1, with 12 bases lining up with TRBD2. Per the germline V gene, CDR1 is SGHRS and CDR2 is YFSETQ. This CDR3 contains 16 residues. V was clipped by 0 bases and J by 8 bases; unmatched bases: 6.